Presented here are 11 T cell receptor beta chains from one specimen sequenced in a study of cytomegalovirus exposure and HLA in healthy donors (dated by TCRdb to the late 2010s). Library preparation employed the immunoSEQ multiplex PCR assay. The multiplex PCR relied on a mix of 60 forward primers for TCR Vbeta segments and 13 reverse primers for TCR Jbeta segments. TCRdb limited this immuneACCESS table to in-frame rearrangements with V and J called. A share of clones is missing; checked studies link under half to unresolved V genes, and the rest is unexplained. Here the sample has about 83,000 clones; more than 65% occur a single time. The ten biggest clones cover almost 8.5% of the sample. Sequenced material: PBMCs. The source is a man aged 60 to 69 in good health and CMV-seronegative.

DNA for the CDR3: TGTGCCAGCAGCCCCCAGGGGAGTTATGGCTACACCTTC. As protein: CASSPQGSYGYTF. The chain is built from TRBV7-9 and TRBJ1-2; the D gene is possibly TRBD1 (6 bases). V dropped 5 bases and J dropped 5 bases, with 12 bases sitting between them. The CDR3 is made up of 13 amino acids. The germline V gene encodes CDR1 SEHNR and CDR2 FQNEAQ (reference sequence).

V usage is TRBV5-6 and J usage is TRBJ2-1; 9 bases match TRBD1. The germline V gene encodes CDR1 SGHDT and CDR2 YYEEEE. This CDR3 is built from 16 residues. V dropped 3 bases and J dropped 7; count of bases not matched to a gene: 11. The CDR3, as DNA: TGTGCCAGCAGCTCTTCTTTCTGGACAGGGGTTAATGAGCAGTTCTTC. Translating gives CASSSSFWTGVNEQFF.

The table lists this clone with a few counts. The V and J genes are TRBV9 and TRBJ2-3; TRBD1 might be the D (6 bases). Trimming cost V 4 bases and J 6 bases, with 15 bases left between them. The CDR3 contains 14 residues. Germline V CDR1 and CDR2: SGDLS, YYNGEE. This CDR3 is CASSPRTEPDTQYF. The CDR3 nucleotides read TGTGCCAGCAGCCCCCGGACAGAACCTGATACGCAGTATTTT.

This chain's CDR3 is CSVRGGGGTEAFF. The DNA for the CDR3 is TGCAGCGTCCGCGGTGGCGGGGGGACTGAAGCTTTCTTT. The rearrangement links TRBV29-1 to TRBJ1-1, with a tentative D call TRBD1 (5 bases). Trimming cost V 6 bases and J 5 bases, with 16 bases left between them. From germline, CDR1 is SQVTM and CDR2 ANQGSEA. The CDR3 spans 13 residues.

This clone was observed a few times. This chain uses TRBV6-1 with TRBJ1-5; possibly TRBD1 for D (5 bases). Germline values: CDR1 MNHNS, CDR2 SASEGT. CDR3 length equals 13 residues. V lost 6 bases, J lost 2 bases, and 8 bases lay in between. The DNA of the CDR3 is TGTGCCAGCAGCCCCAGGGGCAATCAGCCCCAGCATTTT. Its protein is CASSPRGNQPQHF.

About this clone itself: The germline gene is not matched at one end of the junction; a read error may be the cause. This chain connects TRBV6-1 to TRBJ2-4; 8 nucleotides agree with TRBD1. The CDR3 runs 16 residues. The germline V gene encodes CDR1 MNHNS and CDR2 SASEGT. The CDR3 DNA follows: TGTGCCAGCAGTGTCGGAGCAGGGGGCGCGCCTGGAAGGATGGACTTC. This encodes CASSVGAGGAPGRMDF.

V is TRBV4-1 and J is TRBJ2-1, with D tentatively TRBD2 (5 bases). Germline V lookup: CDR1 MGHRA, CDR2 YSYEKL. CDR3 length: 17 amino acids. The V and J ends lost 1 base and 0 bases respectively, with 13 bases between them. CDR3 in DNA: TGCGCCAGCAGCCAAGCACCAAGCGGTCCCTCCTACAATGAGCAGTTCTTC. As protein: CASSQAPSGPSYNEQFF.

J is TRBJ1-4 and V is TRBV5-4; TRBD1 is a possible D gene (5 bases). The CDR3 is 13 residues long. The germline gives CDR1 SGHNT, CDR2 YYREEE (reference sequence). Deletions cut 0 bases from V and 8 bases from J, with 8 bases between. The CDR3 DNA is TGTGCCAGCAGCTTGGAGGACAACGAAAAACTGTTTTTT. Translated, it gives CASSLEDNEKLFF.

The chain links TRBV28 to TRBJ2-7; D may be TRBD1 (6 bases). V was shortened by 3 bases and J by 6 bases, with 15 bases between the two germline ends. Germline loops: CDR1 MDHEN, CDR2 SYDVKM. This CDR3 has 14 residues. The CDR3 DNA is TGTGCCAGCAGTTTTGGGACACCGAAGGGCGAGCAGTACTTC. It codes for CASSFGTPKGEQYF.

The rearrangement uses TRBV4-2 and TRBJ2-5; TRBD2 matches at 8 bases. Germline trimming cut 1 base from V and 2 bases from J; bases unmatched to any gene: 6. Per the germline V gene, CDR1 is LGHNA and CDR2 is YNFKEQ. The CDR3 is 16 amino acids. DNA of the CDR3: TGTGCCAGCAGCCAAGTTGGGGCTAGCGGGCAAGAGACCCAGTACTTC. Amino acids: CASSQVGASGQETQYF.

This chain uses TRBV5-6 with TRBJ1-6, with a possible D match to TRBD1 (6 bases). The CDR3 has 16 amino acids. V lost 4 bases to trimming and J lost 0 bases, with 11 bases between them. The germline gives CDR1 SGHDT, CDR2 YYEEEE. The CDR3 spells CASSPPDSSYNSPLHF. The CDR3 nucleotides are TGTGCCAGCAGCCCTCCGGACAGCTCCTATAATTCACCCCTCCACTTT.